The T cell receptor (beta chain) described here comes from a study of regulatory T cells in long-lasting Graves disease. Documented time point: persistent/refractory GD, antithyroid drugs over 5 years with positive TRAb. Preparation of the TCR library used RNA extracted from PBMCs. Germline assignment: CDR1 MDHEN and CDR2 SYDVKM. The length of the CDR3 is 18 residues. V lost 7 bases and J 5 bases, leaving 29 bases between the germline ends. This clonotype was seen once. No antigen is known for it. Arm-PCR of CDR3 regions and iRepertoire HTBI primers were used to build TCR beta libraries. A single record per CDR3 protein comes from TCRdb applying MiXCR to the multiplex PCR reads. This table has hundreds of thousands of distinct CDR3 sequences, 20% to 25% appearing once. Study-level points and caveats: Relative to newly diagnosed Graves' patients, persistent ones had lower TCR diversity. Rather than thyroid tissue, only peripheral blood underwent study. More public clonotypes were shared by persistent patients (around 2,800) than by new patients (roughly 930). Favored gene segments in persistent disease were TRBV28, TRBJ1-2 and TRBJ2-5.

The chain uses TRBV28 and TRBJ1-2; no clear D gene. This TCR was recovered from a female donor with Graves disease. The sample in question was peripheral blood mononuclear cells (PBMCs), obtained when the disease was refractory, from a patient treated with antithyroid drugs. The CDR3 loop is CASNSPSGRTKSLYGYTF. In DNA form, the CDR3 reads TGTGCCAGCAACTCCCCCTCGGGCAGAACCAAAAGCCTATATGGCTACACCTTC.